These 29 T cell receptor beta chains were sequenced from one sample in a study of T-cell memory formation after mild COVID-19. TCRdb reprocessed the 5' RACE reads via MiXCR and lists one record per CDR3 protein. The sample consists of 100,000 to 150,000 distinct CDR3 sequences, approximately 5.9% of them appearing once. The sample was PBMCs or a T cell subset sorted from them (not recorded which). The receptors originated from an adult woman who had mild COVID-19 (a few samples of this study predate the infection). Cell type and time point are not known.

This clonotype has a handful of counts. The CDR3 DNA reads as TGTGCCAGCAGTGAGACTAGAATGGGTGAGACCCAGTACTTC. It yields the protein CASSETRMGETQYF. This chain links TRBV2 with TRBJ2-5, with D perhaps matching TRBD2 (6 bases). The CDR3 consists of 14 residues. Trimming took off 3 bases at V and 5 bases at J, with 13 bases between the two ends. CDR1 SNHLY and CDR2 FYNNEI come from the germline V gene.

This clonotype was found many times. The V gene is TRBV4-2, the J gene TRBJ1-6, with TRBD1 matching 7 bases. CDR3 length: 15 amino acids. Germline V gene data show CDR1 as LGHNA and CDR2 as YNFKEQ. V shed 0 bases and J 7 bases; nucleotides not matched to a gene: 3. The CDR3 loop is CASSQEQGRNSPLHF. For the CDR3, the DNA is TGTGCCAGCAGCCAAGAACAGGGGCGCAATTCACCCCTCCACTTT.

This clonotype was detected only a few times. V and J are TRBV12-5 and TRBJ1-1; TRBD1 agrees at 7 bases. V lost 2 bases, J lost 8 bases, and 11 bases stayed unmatched. This CDR3 spans 15 amino acids. In germline, CDR1 is LGHNT, CDR2 FRNRAP. The CDR3 region is CASGLTGQSSKEAFF. The CDR3 nucleotides are TGTGCTAGTGGTTTGACGGGACAGTCCTCAAAAGAAGCTTTCTTT.

This clonotype appeared a few times. The J gene is TRBJ1-5, the V gene TRBV5-6; D is ambiguous. The V end lost 1 base, the J end lost 5 bases, and 10 bases lay between the germline ends. The length of the CDR3 is 14 residues. Germline CDR1 reads SGHDT; CDR2 reads YYEEEE. Here the CDR3 DNA reads TGTGCCAGCAGCTTGCGTGGCAGCTATCAGCCCCAGCATTTT. This encodes CASSLRGSYQPQHF.

This clonotype has more than one count but fewer than ten. The chain employs TRBV5-1 and TRBJ1-4; D ambiguous. This CDR3 is 13 amino acids long. V lost 0 bases to trimming and J lost 0 bases, with 0 bases between them. Germline V gives CDR1 SGHRS, CDR2 YFSETQ. The CDR3 nucleotides are TGCGCCAGCAGCTTGGCAACTAATGAAAAACTGTTTTTT. Translated: CASSLATNEKLFF.

The sample holds many counts of this clonotype. This sequence joins TRBV4-2 and TRBJ1-2; D is ambiguous. Germline-derived CDR1 and CDR2 are LGHNA and YNFKEQ. V was clipped by 1 base and J by 0 bases, with 9 bases between them. The CDR3 loop spans 15 amino acids. CDR3 loop: CASSQGTAANYGYTF. CDR3 DNA: TGTGCCAGCAGCCAAGGGACCGCCGCTAACTATGGCTACACCTTC.

This clonotype appeared many times. This chain connects TRBV5-4 to TRBJ2-7; the D is unclear. CDR1 is SGHNT and CDR2 is YYREEE in the germline V gene (reference sequence). The CDR3 length is 14 residues. V was trimmed by 0 bases and J by 6 bases, leaving 13 bases between them. CDR3: CASSLAGYPSEQYF. The CDR3 nucleotides are TGTGCCAGCAGCTTGGCGGGCTACCCCTCCGAGCAGTACTTC.

J is TRBJ1-2 and V is TRBV12-3 or TRBV12-4; D is unclear. V was trimmed by 6 bases and J by 7 bases, leaving 12 bases between them. The CDR3 covers 12 residues. As DNA, the CDR3 is TGTGCCAGCAGCCGCCAATCACTTGGCTACACCTTC. Protein sequence: CASSRQSLGYTF.

The gene calls are TRBV29-1 and TRBJ1-2; possibly TRBD1 for D (6 bases). The CDR3 has 12 residues. Looked up from germline, CDR1 is SQVTM and CDR2 is ANQGSEA. The germline V and J ends were trimmed by 4 bases and 3 bases, with 9 bases remaining between them. The CDR3 DNA follows: TGCAGCGTTGTCTCAGGGGACTATGGCTACACCTTC. It encodes CSVVSGDYGYTF. The full variable domain, in which reference TRBV29-1 and TRBJ1-2 provide the parts outside the CDR3, is SAVISQKPSRDICQRGTSLTIQCQVDSQVTMMFWYRQQPGQSLTLIATANQGSEATYESGFVIDKFPISRPNLTFSTLTVSNMSPEDSSIYLCSVVSGDYGYTFGSGTRLTVV.

The gene calls are TRBV7-3 and TRBJ2-2, with unresolved D. The germline V and J ends were trimmed by 4 bases and 4 bases, with 7 bases remaining between them. The CDR3 loop spans 13 amino acids. The V gene's germline CDR1 is SGHTA and CDR2 FQGTGA. In DNA, the CDR3 is TGTGCCAGCAGCTACCGAGTCACCGGGGAGCTGTTTTTT. It is translated as CASSYRVTGELFF.

This clonotype was seen repeatedly, ten times or more. CDR3 DNA sequence: TGTGCCAGCAGCTTAGATAGAGGTAGCGGGACGAACATTCAGTACTTC. Translated, it gives CASSLDRGSGTNIQYF. The chain links TRBV7-2 to TRBJ2-4, with TRBD2 matching 8 bases. The CDR3 covers 16 residues. With V trimmed by 1 base and J by 7 bases, 9 bases remained unmatched. CDR1 and CDR2 from the germline V gene are SGHTA and FQGNSA.

This clonotype was counted many times. The chain links TRBV6-1 to TRBJ2-7, with 9 bases that match TRBD1. Germline V gene lookup returns CDR1 MNHNS and CDR2 SASEGT. CDR3 size: 15 residues. Trimming took 5 bases from V and 2 from J; bases not matched to a gene: 7. CDR3 DNA: TGTGCCAGCAGTCGAGGGGGACAGGGCACCTACGAGCAGTACTTC. Amino acids: CASSRGGQGTYEQYF.

There are many counts of this clonotype. V is TRBV7-3 and J is TRBJ2-1, with TRBD1 matching 9 bases. This CDR3 comprises 15 residues. V gave up 2 bases and J gave up 4 bases; unmatched junction bases: 3. Germline V gene data show CDR1 as SGHTA and CDR2 as FQGTGA. CDR3 sequence reads: CASSLLGQGYNEQFF. The CDR3 coding sequence is TGTGCCAGCAGCTTACTGGGACAGGGATACAATGAGCAGTTCTTC.

This clonotype has only a few counts. CDR3 nucleotide sequence: TGTGCCATCAGTGAATCTTCCCGGGCCCAGACCTACGAGCAGTACTTC. Protein: CAISESSRAQTYEQYF. The chain employs TRBV10-3 and TRBJ2-7, with unresolved D. This CDR3 comprises 16 residues. CDR1 ENHRY and CDR2 SYGVKD come from the germline V gene. Trimming pared 3 bases from V and 2 bases from J, leaving 17 bases between.

The V gene is TRBV6-4, the J gene TRBJ2-3, with 11 bases that match TRBD2. Trimming cost V 2 bases and J 2 bases; bases outside gene matches: 12. Germline assignment: CDR1 MRHNA and CDR2 SNTAGT. The CDR3 has 19 amino acids. The CDR3 sequence: CASSDPRSTSGGDTDTQYF. In DNA, the CDR3 is TGTGCCAGCAGTGACCCCCGGAGTACTAGCGGGGGAGACACAGATACGCAGTATTTT.

In this sample, this clonotype turned up a few times. The genes are TRBV29-1 and TRBJ1-1; D not certain. V was cut by 4 bases and J by 4 bases, with 10 bases left in between. The germline gives CDR1 SQVTM, CDR2 ANQGSEA. The CDR3 has 12 residues. The CDR3, as DNA: TGCAGCGTTGGGCAGGCTAGCACTGAAGCTTTCTTT. The encoded protein is CSVGQASTEAFF. Variable domain in full (rest from reference TRBV29-1 and TRBJ1-1): SAVISQKPSRDICQRGTSLTIQCQVDSQVTMMFWYRQQPGQSLTLIATANQGSEATYESGFVIDKFPISRPNLTFSTLTVSNMSPEDSSIYLCSVGQASTEAFFGQGTRLTVV.

This clonotype was counted ten times or more. The CDR3 sequence: CASSFRQGAYTEAFF. The DNA of the CDR3 is TGTGCCAGCAGCTTCCGGCAGGGGGCGTACACTGAAGCTTTCTTT. V usage is TRBV7-2 and J usage is TRBJ1-1, with 8 bases lining up with TRBD1. The germline CDR1 and CDR2 sequences are SGHTA and FQGNSA. This CDR3 has 15 residues. Unmatched junction bases numbered 6, after V lost 3 bases and J lost 3 bases.

In this sample, this clonotype turned up many times. The chain links TRBV6-5 to TRBJ2-7; D might be TRBD1 (6 bases). The CDR3 contains 16 residues. The V gene's germline CDR1 is MNHEY and CDR2 SVGAGI. Deletions cut 2 bases from V and 0 bases from J, with 14 bases between. CDR3: CASSYRIRDISYEQYF. The CDR3 DNA is TGTGCCAGCAGTTACCGGATCCGGGACATCTCCTACGAGCAGTACTTC.

This clonotype was counted only a few times. The V and J genes are TRBV30 and TRBJ1-1, with a weak D call TRBD1 (5 bases). Trimming removed 3 bases from V and 5 bases from J, with 16 bases in between. CDR1 and CDR2 from the germline V gene are GTSNPN and SVGIG (reference sequence). The CDR3 contains 14 residues. The CDR3 reads CAWSRRDGGTEAFF. CDR3 in DNA: TGTGCCTGGAGCCGACGGGACGGAGGGACTGAAGCTTTCTTT.

This clonotype was picked up many times. The chain is built from TRBV12-3 or TRBV12-4 and TRBJ2-1, with 8 bases lining up with TRBD2. The length of the CDR3 is 15 residues. J gave up 3 bases and V 3 bases, and 4 bases lay outside the gene matches. The CDR3 DNA sequence: TGTGCCAGCAGTTTTAGTAGCGGGAACTACAATGAGCAGTTCTTC. Translated: CASSFSSGNYNEQFF.

This clonotype was detected a few times. The rearrangement links TRBV3-1 to TRBJ2-3; 7 bases agree with TRBD1. Germline lookup yields CDR1 LGHDT and CDR2 YNNKEL (reference sequence). V gave up 5 bases and J gave up 0 bases; unmatched junction bases: 5. CDR3 length: 15 residues. DNA of the CDR3: TGTGCCAGCAGCTATCGACAGGGAAGCACAGATACGCAGTATTTT. It codes for CASSYRQGSTDTQYF.

This rearrangement joins TRBV5-1 to TRBJ1-2; 12 positions match TRBD1. V dropped 4 bases and J dropped 3; count of bases not matched to a gene: 4. This CDR3 is 15 amino acids long. Germline V gene data show CDR1 as SGHRS and CDR2 as YFSETQ. CDR3 amino acids: CASSPGQGAYYGYTF. The CDR3, as DNA: TGCGCCAGCAGCCCGGGACAGGGGGCCTACTATGGCTACACCTTC.

Ten or more counts support this clonotype. The chain employs TRBV18 and TRBJ2-7; D possibly corresponds to TRBD1 (7 bases). CDR1 and CDR2 from the germline V gene are KGHSH and LQKENI. V lost 3 bases to trimming and J lost 6 bases, with 18 bases between them. CDR3 length equals 15 residues. The CDR3 loop is CASSPRGGGPGEQYF. The CDR3 bases are TGTGCCAGCTCACCTCGAGGAGGGGGCCCGGGCGAGCAGTACTTC.

This clonotype was recorded many times. The chain couples TRBV11-2 to TRBJ1-2; TRBD1 might be the D (6 bases). V lost 7 bases, J lost 4 bases, and 16 bases lay in between. The CDR3 has 14 residues. Per germline, CDR1 SGHAT and CDR2 FQNNGV. The CDR3 region is CASTLQGGGYGYTF. CDR3 DNA: TGTGCCAGCACGTTACAGGGTGGAGGCTATGGCTACACCTTC.

In its sample, this clonotype was seen a few times. The chain is built from TRBV7-2 and TRBJ2-7; tentative D call: TRBD2 (6 bases). This CDR3 has 15 residues. The germline V gene has CDR1 SGHTA and CDR2 FQGNSA. Trimming cost V 1 base and J 4 bases, with 14 bases left between them. DNA for the CDR3: TGTGCCAGCAGCTTAGAGTTGCGGACTAATTACGAGCAGTACTTC. Residues: CASSLELRTNYEQYF.

This clonotype has ten or more counts. V is TRBV20-1 and J is TRBJ1-2; TRBD1 might be the D (5 bases). The CDR3 totals 11 residues. Trimming took off 6 bases at V and 8 bases at J, with 13 bases between the two ends. CDR1 and CDR2 (germline): DFQATT, SNEGSKA (reference sequence). In nucleotides, the CDR3 is TGCAGTGCCCCGGGGGTGGACGGCTACACCTTC. Its translation is CSAPGVDGYTF.

This sequence joins TRBV21-1 and TRBJ2-5; TRBD2 was called by the table and not checked on the DNA. TRBV21-1 is shown as a pseudogene. The CDR3 contains 18 residues. The CDR3 DNA reads TGTGCCAGCAGCCGCGGGTCGGTTGCAGGCAAGTACCAAGAGACCCAGTACTTC. It encodes CASSRGSVAGKYQETQYF.

This clonotype was found many times. CDR3 residues: CASRSPKDRGYGYTF. The CDR3 coding sequence is TGTGCCAGCAGAAGCCCAAAGGATCGGGGCTATGGCTACACCTTC. The chain uses TRBV6-5 and TRBJ1-2; D call uncertain. Germline lookup yields CDR1 MNHEY and CDR2 SVGAGI. V lost 6 bases to trimming and J lost 4 bases, with 18 bases between them. The CDR3 consists of 15 residues.

This clonotype occurred a few times. V is TRBV2 and J is TRBJ2-1, with D perhaps TRBD1 (5 bases). The CDR3 has 15 amino acids. Trimming took off 1 base at V and 11 bases at J, with 18 bases between the two ends. Looked up from germline, CDR1 is SNHLY and CDR2 is FYNNEI. CDR3 nucleotide sequence: TGTGCCAGCAGTGAAGGTGCCGGCACAGGAATCAAGCAGTTCTTC. This gives the protein CASSEGAGTGIKQFF.